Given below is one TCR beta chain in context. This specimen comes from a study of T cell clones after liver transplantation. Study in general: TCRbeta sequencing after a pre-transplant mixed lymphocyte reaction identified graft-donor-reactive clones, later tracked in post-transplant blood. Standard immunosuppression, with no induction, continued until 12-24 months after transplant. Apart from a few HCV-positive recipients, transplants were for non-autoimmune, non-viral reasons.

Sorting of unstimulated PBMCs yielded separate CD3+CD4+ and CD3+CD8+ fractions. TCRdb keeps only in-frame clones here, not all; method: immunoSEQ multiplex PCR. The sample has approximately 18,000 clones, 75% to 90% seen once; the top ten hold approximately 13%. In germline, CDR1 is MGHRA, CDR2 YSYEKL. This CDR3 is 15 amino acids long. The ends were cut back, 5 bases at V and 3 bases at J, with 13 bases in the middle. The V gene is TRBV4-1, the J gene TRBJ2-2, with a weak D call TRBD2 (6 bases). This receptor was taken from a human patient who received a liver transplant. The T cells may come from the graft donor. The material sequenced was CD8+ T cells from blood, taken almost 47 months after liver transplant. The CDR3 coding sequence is TGCGCCAGCAGCTTACGGGACTCCTACACCGGGGAGCTGTTTTTT. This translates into CASSLRDSYTGELFF.